Following are 29 T cell receptor beta chains from one sample sequenced in a study of response to subunit inactivated influenza vaccine. In TCRdb, the RT-PCR reads were re-called with MiXCR into one record per CDR3 protein. The sample has roughly 620,000 distinct CDR3 sequences, around 11% seen once. These data also featured in a second study, about T cells expressing NK-cell markers. As that study records: The cDNA for TCR beta came from 5'RACE template switching with UMIs.

The specimen comprised PBMCs from blood, sampled on the day of vaccination. The receptors come from a man aged 50-59 years who received an inactivated influenza vaccine.

The CDR3 sequence is CASSRAGTSGNTDTQYF. As DNA, the CDR3 is TGTGCCAGTAGTAGAGCTGGGACTAGCGGAAACACAGATACGCAGTATTTT. The chain joins TRBV19 to TRBJ2-3; 11 bases align to TRBD2. The CDR3 is made up of 17 amino acids. CDR1 and CDR2 (germline): LNHDA, SQIVND (reference sequence). The J segment lost 2 bases and the V segment lost 4 bases, leaving 8 bases of the junction unmatched. Combining the CDR3 with reference TRBV19 and TRBJ2-3 gives the whole variable domain DGGITQSPKYLFRKEGQNVTLSCEQNLNHDAMYWYRQDPGQGLRLIYYSQIVNDFQKGDIAEGYSVSREKKESFPLTVTSAQKNPTAFYLCASSRAGTSGNTDTQYFGPGTRLTVL.

This clonotype showed up just a few times. The rearrangement uses TRBV6-1 and TRBJ1-4; no reliable D call. Germline values: CDR1 MNHNS, CDR2 SASEGT. This CDR3 has 14 amino acids. Deletions cut 3 bases from V and 8 bases from J, with 13 bases between. The DNA for the CDR3 is TGTGCCAGCAGTGACGGCGGGCGTGACGAAAAACTGTTTTTT. The encoded protein is CASSDGGRDEKLFF.

This clonotype has ten or more counts. The chain has TRBV6-1 and TRBJ2-7; D might be TRBD1 (5 bases). This CDR3 has 13 amino acids. Trimming stripped 11 bases from V and 3 bases from J, with 17 bases between. Germline lookup yields CDR1 MNHNS and CDR2 SASEGT. CDR3 nucleotide sequence: TGTGCCTATAAGGGGCTGCCTGACTACGAGCAGTACTTC. Translating it yields CAYKGLPDYEQYF.

This clonotype turned up a few times. The chain couples TRBV29-1 to TRBJ2-5; weak D call: TRBD1 (6 bases). The CDR3 runs 15 residues. CDR1 SQVTM and CDR2 ANQGSEA come from the germline V gene. V was clipped by 0 bases and J by 5 bases, with 16 bases between them. CDR3 in DNA: TGCAGCGTTGAAGATCTTGACTCAAGGGGGGAGACCCAGTACTTC. Amino acids: CSVEDLDSRGETQYF.

This clonotype turned up a few times. The chain recombines TRBV20-1 with TRBJ2-1; D is uncertain. Trimming removed 3 bases at V and 1 base at J, with 7 bases between. The CDR3 is 13 residues long. Germline V gene sequence: CDR1 DFQATT, CDR2 SNEGSKA (reference sequence). The CDR3 DNA reads TGCAGTGCTAGTTTCGGTTCCTACAATGAGCAGTTCTTC. It codes for CSASFGSYNEQFF.

This clonotype has only a few counts. This CDR3 is CASSPAGSGRFNEQYF. For the CDR3, the DNA is TGCGCCAGCAGCCCCGCCGGGAGCGGGAGGTTCAACGAGCAGTACTTC. The chain combines TRBV5-1 with TRBJ2-7; 9 bases agree with TRBD2. This CDR3 is 16 amino acids long. J gave up 5 bases and V 4 bases, and 13 bases lay outside the gene matches. Looked up from germline, CDR1 is SGHRS and CDR2 is YFSETQ. The full variable domain, rest sourced from reference TRBV5-1 and TRBJ2-7, is KAGVTQTPRYLIKTRGQQVTLSCSPISGHRSVSWYQQTPGQGLQFLFEYFSETQRNKGNFPGRFSGRQFSNSRSEMNVSTLELGDSALYLCASSPAGSGRFNEQYFGPGTRLTVT.

This clonotype was observed a few times. The chain recombines TRBV4-2 with TRBJ2-3; possibly TRBD1 for D (5 bases). Germline V CDR1 and CDR2: LGHNA, YNFKEQ. CDR3 size: 14 residues. Trimming pared 3 bases from V and 3 bases from J, leaving 10 bases between. CDR3 sequence: CASSHGQGTDTQYF. Here the CDR3 DNA reads TGTGCCAGCAGCCATGGGCAGGGAACAGATACGCAGTATTTT.

A few counts support this clonotype. The chain is built from TRBV7-2 and TRBJ2-5, with D maybe TRBD2 (6 bases). The CDR3 spans 15 residues. With 3 bases removed from V and 2 bases from J, the gap between germline ends came to 13 bases. The V gene's germline CDR1 is SGHTA and CDR2 FQGNSA. The CDR3 DNA sequence: TGTGCCAGCAGCTTTCAAGGACTACCTCAAGAGACCCAGTACTTC. It is translated as CASSFQGLPQETQYF.

This chain connects TRBV6-5 to TRBJ2-5; tentative D call: TRBD2 (6 bases). The V and J ends lost 2 bases and 4 bases respectively, with 14 bases between them. The CDR3 has 15 residues. Per germline, CDR1 MNHEY and CDR2 SVGAGI. CDR3 residues: CASSYGSEGVETQYF. DNA of the CDR3: TGTGCCAGCAGTTACGGGTCGGAGGGTGTAGAGACCCAGTACTTC.

This clonotype was observed many times. The gene calls are TRBV5-5 and TRBJ2-7; TRBD1 matches at 12 bases. The length of the CDR3 is 15 residues. V gave up 5 bases and J gave up 5 bases; unmatched junction bases: 8. The germline CDR1 and CDR2 sequences are SGHKS and YYEKEE (reference sequence). The CDR3 loop is CASSTGTGGFHEQYF. The CDR3 nucleotides read TGTGCCAGCAGTACCGGGACAGGGGGCTTCCACGAGCAGTACTTC.

This clonotype has just a few counts. This chain links TRBV29-1 with TRBJ2-3; D is possibly TRBD1 or TRBD2 (9 bases each). Germline V lookup: CDR1 SQVTM, CDR2 ANQGSEA. With 2 bases removed from V and 4 bases from J, the gap between germline ends came to 28 bases. This CDR3 is 19 amino acids long. CDR3 DNA: TGCAGCGTTGAATTGCGACAGGGGGAGAGCGGGAGGATATCAGATACGCAGTATTTT. Its protein is CSVELRQGESGRISDTQYF.

The chain couples TRBV6-2 or TRBV6-3 to TRBJ2-1; no clear D gene. Germline V gene lookup returns CDR1 MNHEY and CDR2 SVGEGT. The ends were cut back, 0 bases at V and 7 bases at J, with 7 bases in the middle. This CDR3 spans 13 amino acids. CDR3 DNA sequence: TGTGCCAGCAGTTACTCCGGGTGGAATGAGCAGTTCTTC. Protein sequence: CASSYSGWNEQFF.

V and J are TRBV29-1 and TRBJ2-1; TRBD1 might be the D (5 bases). The V end was cut by 7 bases, the J end by 8 bases, with 21 bases between. The CDR3 consists of 14 residues. Germline V lookup: CDR1 SQVTM, CDR2 ANQGSEA. The chain's CDR3 is CSGGSGLSADEQFF. The DNA of the CDR3 is TGCAGCGGGGGATCAGGGTTGTCCGCGGATGAGCAGTTCTTC.

At least ten counts were recorded for this clonotype. The chain has TRBV5-1 and TRBJ2-5, with D possibly matching TRBD1 (6 bases). The CDR3 loop spans 14 amino acids. Between the trimmed V and J ends, which lost 1 base and 2 bases, there was a span of 9 bases. Looked up from germline, CDR1 is SGHRS and CDR2 is YFSETQ. The CDR3 coding sequence is TGCGCCAGCAGCTTGTCGGACAGACAAGAGACCCAGTACTTC. Translated, it gives CASSLSDRQETQYF.

This clonotype was seen only a few times. This chain joins TRBV5-6 and TRBJ2-3; TRBD1 aligns across 9 bases. Germline assignment: CDR1 SGHDT and CDR2 YYEEEE. The CDR3 is made up of 17 amino acids. The V and J ends lost 1 base and 3 bases, in that order; junction bases with no gene match: 9. CDR3 loop: CASSLRFGTGQTDTQYF. The CDR3 DNA reads as TGTGCCAGCAGCTTGCGTTTCGGGACAGGGCAAACAGATACGCAGTATTTT.

In its sample, this clonotype was seen a few times. CDR3 sequence: CASSPRGIADTDTQYF. DNA of the CDR3: TGTGCCAGCAGCCCCCGGGGGATAGCGGACACAGATACGCAGTATTTT. The chain recombines TRBV4-2 with TRBJ2-3; D is perhaps TRBD2 (6 bases). The CDR3 covers 16 residues. Germline CDR1 reads LGHNA; CDR2 reads YNFKEQ. V lost 4 bases and J 2 bases, leaving 16 bases between the germline ends.

The rearrangement links TRBV5-1 to TRBJ1-1, with D tentatively TRBD1 (5 bases). The V gene's germline CDR1 is SGHRS and CDR2 YFSETQ. The length of the CDR3 is 15 residues. The V gene lost 0 bases and the J gene lost 6 bases, with 15 bases spanning the gap. The CDR3 DNA reads TGCGCCAGCAGCTTGGTCGGCAGGGTCCGCTCTGAAGCTTTCTTT. It codes for CASSLVGRVRSEAFF.

The chain uses TRBV12-3 or TRBV12-4 and TRBJ2-1; 13 nucleotides line up with TRBD2. V lost 4 bases to trimming and J lost 4 bases; unmatched junction nucleotides: 7. This CDR3 region has 17 residues. In DNA form, the CDR3 reads TGTGCCAGCAGTTCACCGGGACTAGCGGGGAAATACAATGAGCAGTTCTTC. Translated: CASSSPGLAGKYNEQFF.

The V call is TRBV6-5, the J call TRBJ2-2; 8 nucleotides line up with TRBD2. Germline V lookup: CDR1 MNHEY, CDR2 SVGAGI. V lost 4 bases, J lost 5 bases, and 6 bases stayed unmatched. The CDR3 loop spans 15 amino acids. CDR3 DNA: TGTGCCAGCAGTTTAGCGGGACCCGATACCGGGGAGCTGTTTTTT. Its protein product is CASSLAGPDTGELFF.

The rearrangement joins TRBV12-5 to TRBJ2-1; TRBD2 is a possible D gene (5 bases). Germline CDR1 is LGHNT and CDR2 is FRNRAP. The CDR3 spans 12 residues. Trimming took off 6 bases at V and 8 bases at J, with 11 bases between the two ends. The CDR3 protein is CASGTSVDEQFF. Written as DNA, the CDR3 is TGTGCTAGTGGAACTAGTGTCGATGAGCAGTTCTTC.

This chain links TRBV19 with TRBJ2-2, with no clear D. The germline CDR1 and CDR2 sequences are LNHDA and SQIVND (reference sequence). The CDR3 is 12 amino acids. V lost 8 bases, J lost 6 bases, and 10 bases lay in between. CDR3 sequence: CASALSAGELFF. As DNA, the CDR3 is TGTGCCAGTGCCCTGTCGGCCGGGGAGCTGTTTTTT.

This clonotype has just one count. This sequence joins TRBV20-1 and TRBJ1-1; TRBD1 might be the D (5 bases). CDR1 and CDR2 from the germline V gene are DFQATT and SNEGSKA (reference sequence). Trimming left V 1 base short and J 2 bases short, with 8 bases between. CDR3 length: 13 residues. The CDR3 protein is CSARVGVNTEAFF. For the CDR3, the DNA is TGCAGTGCTAGAGTAGGGGTAAACACTGAAGCTTTCTTT.

This clonotype has only a few counts. The chain joins TRBV2 to TRBJ2-3; TRBD1 or TRBD2 may be the D gene (6 bases each). The CDR3 consists of 14 residues. CDR1 is SNHLY and CDR2 is FYNNEI in the germline V gene. Trimming cost V 1 base and J 11 bases, with 16 bases left between them. In DNA form, the CDR3 reads TGTGCCAGCAGTGAAGAGGGGGGACACCTTTGGCAGTATTTT. This gives the protein CASSEEGGHLWQYF. The full variable domain, rest sourced from reference TRBV2 and TRBJ2-3, is EPEVTQTPSHQVTQMGQEVILRCVPISNHLYFYWYRQILGQKVEFLVSFYNNEISEKSEIFDDQFSVERPDGSNFTLKIRSTKLEDSAMYFCASSEEGGHLWQYFGPGTRLTVL.

The rearrangement links TRBV4-3 to TRBJ2-1; the match to TRBD2 covers 10 bases. The CDR3 is made up of 17 amino acids. The trim removed 3 bases at V and 3 bases at J, leaving 8 bases unmatched. The germline V gene has CDR1 LGHNA and CDR2 YSLEER. The DNA of the CDR3 is TGCGCCAGCAGCCACACTGGGGCTAGCGGGGGCTACAATGAGCAGTTCTTC. Translation gives CASSHTGASGGYNEQFF.

As concerns this clonotype: A much larger clone lies one base from this, so it may be a read error. The chain has TRBV28 and TRBJ2-7; 9 bases are a match to TRBD1. This CDR3 comprises 15 residues. V lost 6 bases, J lost 0 bases, and 6 bases stayed unmatched. The V gene's germline CDR1 is MDHEN and CDR2 SYDVKM. The CDR3 DNA is TGTGCCAGCAGCCGCGGGACAGGGCCCTCCTACGAGCAGTACTTC. Translating it yields CASSRGTGPSYEQYF.

The CDR3 spells CASSVYRDKVPGAKNIQYF. The CDR3 coding sequence is TGTGCCAGCAGCGTATACCGGGACAAGGTTCCAGGAGCCAAAAACATTCAGTACTTC. This chain uses TRBV9 with TRBJ2-4; D is possibly TRBD1 (6 bases). V was trimmed by 1 base and J by 0 bases, leaving 20 bases between them. The CDR3 runs to 19 residues. Per the germline V gene, CDR1 is SGDLS and CDR2 is YYNGEE.

This chain connects TRBV12-3 or TRBV12-4 to TRBJ2-2; D gene uncertain. V shed 4 bases and J shed 2 bases, with 11 bases lying between them. The CDR3 extends over 15 amino acids. This chain's CDR3 is CASSSWLENTGELFF. For the CDR3, the DNA is TGTGCCAGCAGTTCTTGGTTGGAAAACACCGGGGAGCTGTTTTTT.

This clonotype has just a few counts. CDR3 DNA: TGTGCCAACCCTTGGACAGGTGGCTACACCTTC. Protein sequence: CANPWTGGYTF. The chain links TRBV6-2 or TRBV6-3 to TRBJ1-2; TRBD1 agrees at 7 bases. After removal of 10 bases from V and 7 bases from J, the junction contained 6 bases not matched to a gene. From germline, CDR1 is MNHEY and CDR2 SVGEGT. The length of the CDR3 is 11 residues.

The V gene is TRBV15, the J gene TRBJ2-5; D remains ambiguous. The CDR3 totals 17 residues. Germline V gene lookup returns CDR1 LNHNV and CDR2 YYDKDF (reference sequence). Trimming cost V 2 bases and J 1 base, with 17 bases left between them. The CDR3 DNA follows: TGTGCCACCAGCAGATCCTATTATTCCGGGCTCCAAGAGACCCAGTACTTC. Translating it yields CATSRSYYSGLQETQYF.